The 18 T cell receptor beta chains below were found in one sample sequenced in a study of OX40 agonist ivuxolimab in advanced cancers. Library preparation was by the immunoSEQ multiplex PCR assay. Drawn from immuneACCESS, this table holds only the in-frame rearrangements with V and J called that TCRdb kept. Clones are partly lost; checked studies trace under half to an unresolved V gene and leave the rest unexplained. The sample table records tens of thousands of clones; 80% to 90% of these occur just once. 9% to 15% of the sample belongs to the ten largest clones. Sequenced here: CD4+ or CD8+ T cells sorted from blood, sampled in a trial of the OX40 agonist ivuxolimab. Source of these receptors: an adult with an advanced solid tumor such as melanoma, head and neck, liver or kidney cancer.

V gene TRBV29-1 combines with J gene TRBJ1-4; D gene uncertain. Germline V gives CDR1 SQVTM, CDR2 ANQGSEA. The CDR3 is 13 residues long. The germline V and J ends were trimmed by 0 bases and 8 bases, with 10 bases remaining between them. CDR3 sequence reads: CSVEERTGEKLFF. The CDR3 nucleotides are TGCAGCGTTGAAGAAAGAACCGGGGAAAAACTGTTTTTT.

The CDR3 coding sequence is TGTGCCAGCAGCGTGGAGGACAAGGCCTTGAACACTGAAGCTTTCTTT. It encodes CASSVEDKALNTEAFF. The chain recombines TRBV9 with TRBJ1-1; tentatively, D is TRBD1 (5 bases). Per the germline V gene, CDR1 is SGDLS and CDR2 is YYNGEE. The CDR3 is 16 amino acids. Trimming removed 2 bases from V and 0 bases from J, with 14 bases in between.

The chain has TRBV11-2 and TRBJ2-7; D is unresolved. V was pared by 5 bases and J by 7 bases, with 9 bases between. The CDR3 contains 11 residues. The V gene's germline CDR1 is SGHAT and CDR2 FQNNGV. As DNA, the CDR3 is TGTGCCAGCAGCCACAGAAGGGAGCAGTACTTC. Translated, it gives CASSHRREQYF.

The chain has TRBV2 and TRBJ2-1; TRBD2 matches at 8 bases. Germline CDR1 SNHLY, CDR2 FYNNEI. V lost 8 bases to trimming and J lost 12 bases; unmatched junction nucleotides: 6. There are 11 residues in the CDR3. CDR3 DNA sequence: TGTGCCAGCCCCGGGAGGGAGGTGCAGTTCTTC. Translation: CASPGREVQFF.

This chain links TRBV6-6 with TRBJ1-5, with a tentative D call TRBD1 (5 bases). The CDR3 totals 14 residues. Germline CDR1 is MNHNY and CDR2 is SVGAGI (reference sequence). Trimming shortened V by 6 bases and J by 5 bases, and 14 bases separated the two germline ends. The CDR3 reads CASSPGPSHQPQHF. The CDR3 bases are TGTGCCAGCAGCCCGGGGCCCTCCCATCAGCCCCAGCATTTT.

The V and J genes are TRBV28 and TRBJ2-2; D gene ambiguous. The CDR3 runs 15 residues. Germline V gene lookup returns CDR1 MDHEN and CDR2 SYDVKM. Trimming shortened V by 1 base and J by 4 bases, and 10 bases separated the two germline ends. The CDR3 sequence is CASSLLSPSTGELFF. The CDR3 region has the DNA TGTGCCAGCAGTTTATTGTCCCCTAGCACCGGGGAGCTGTTTTTT. The full variable domain, its missing parts supplied by reference TRBV28 and TRBJ2-2, is DVKVTQSSRYLVKRTGEKVFLECVQDMDHENMFWYRQDPGLGLRLIYFSYDVKMKEKGDIPEGYSVSREKKERFSLILESASTNQTSMYLCASSLLSPSTGELFFGEGSRLTVL.

V gene TRBV7-2 combines with J gene TRBJ2-3; D ambiguous. V lost 5 bases to trimming and J lost 6 bases, with 12 bases between them. Germline V gene data show CDR1 as SGHTA and CDR2 as FQGNSA. CDR3 length: 13 residues. DNA for the CDR3: TGTGCCAGCAGCACAAGCATCATGGATACGCAGTATTTT. Amino acid sequence: CASSTSIMDTQYF.

The chain uses TRBV7-6 and TRBJ1-1; perhaps TRBD1 as D (5 bases). The CDR3 is made up of 13 amino acids. The V gene lost 6 bases and the J gene lost 5 bases, with 13 bases spanning the gap. Germline V gene sequence: CDR1 SGHVS, CDR2 FNYEAQ. The CDR3 DNA is TGTGCCAGCAGTCTCGGGGGGGAAACTGAAGCTTTCTTT. This gives the protein CASSLGGETEAFF.

The chain has TRBV5-6 and TRBJ2-7; TRBD2 aligns across 10 bases. Germline CDR1 reads SGHDT; CDR2 reads YYEEEE. V gave up 0 bases and J gave up 3 bases; unmatched junction bases: 3. The length of the CDR3 is 15 residues. CDR3 nucleotides: TGTGCCAGCAGCTTGGCGCTAGCGGGGGACTACGAGCAGTACTTC. It yields the protein CASSLALAGDYEQYF.

Comments on this clone: The sample contains more than one DNA sequence encoding this CDR3. The chain is built from TRBV7-9 and TRBJ1-2, with 10 bases aligning to TRBD1. With V trimmed by 3 bases and J by 8 bases, 6 bases remained unmatched. Germline CDR1 reads SEHNR; CDR2 reads FQNEAQ (reference sequence). The length of the CDR3 is 14 residues. CDR3 sequence: CASSLLGQGPGYTF. Here the CDR3 DNA reads TGTGCCAGCAGCTTGCTGGGACAGGGGCCCGGCTACACCTTC.

This chain connects TRBV9 to TRBJ2-2; the D is unclear. The CDR3 length is 14 residues. The germline V and J ends were trimmed by 6 bases and 1 base, with 10 bases remaining between them. Germline CDR1 reads SGDLS; CDR2 reads YYNGEE. The CDR3 spells CASTEDKNTGELFF. DNA for the CDR3: TGTGCCAGCACCGAAGACAAGAACACCGGGGAGCTGTTTTTT.

The chain is built from TRBV30 and TRBJ2-2; TRBD1 might be the D (5 bases). Per germline, CDR1 GTSNPN and CDR2 SVGIG (reference sequence). V was pared by 1 base and J by 4 bases, with 7 bases between. There are 13 residues in the CDR3. CDR3 protein: CAWSAGITGELFF. The CDR3 DNA reads as TGTGCCTGGAGTGCAGGGATCACCGGGGAGCTGTTTTTT.

J is TRBJ2-7 and V is TRBV6-1; D is unresolved. The CDR3 consists of 13 residues. Germline lookup yields CDR1 MNHNS and CDR2 SASEGT. V was trimmed by 3 bases and J by 3 bases, leaving 9 bases between them. CDR3 DNA: TGTGCCAGCAGTGACTTGGGGTACTACGAGCAGTACTTC. Protein: CASSDLGYYEQYF.

This chain links TRBV29-1 with TRBJ2-3; D ambiguous. CDR3 length equals 14 residues. V shed 7 bases and J shed 0 bases, with 14 bases lying between them. CDR1 SQVTM and CDR2 ANQGSEA come from the germline V gene. The CDR3 loop reads CSGEERTSTDTQYF. Written as DNA, the CDR3 is TGCAGCGGTGAGGAGCGCACTAGCACAGATACGCAGTATTTT.

This sequence joins TRBV9 and TRBJ2-5, with unresolved D. The CDR3 contains 17 residues. The V end lost 0 bases, the J end lost 0 bases, and 15 bases lay between the germline ends. Germline CDR1 and CDR2: SGDLS and YYNGEE. CDR3 DNA: TGTGCCAGCAGCGTAGGGCAGGAATATTGGGACCAAGAGACCCAGTACTTC. This codes for CASSVGQEYWDQETQYF.

This chain uses TRBV13 with TRBJ1-6, with a weak D call TRBD1 (5 bases). The CDR3 runs to 15 residues. V was trimmed by 4 bases and J by 2 bases, leaving 9 bases between them. Germline-derived CDR1 and CDR2 are PRHDT and FYEKMQ (reference sequence). The CDR3 bases are TGTGCCAGCAGCTCTCCGGGGGCCTATAATTCACCCCTCCACTTT. This codes for CASSSPGAYNSPLHF.

The J gene is TRBJ1-2, the V gene TRBV5-4, with 8 bases aligning to TRBD1. The CDR3 consists of 15 residues. CDR1 and CDR2 from the germline V gene are SGHNT and YYREEE (reference sequence). V shed 4 bases and J 7 bases; nucleotides not matched to a gene: 12. The CDR3 DNA is TGTGCCAGCAGCGGTGATGACAGGGGAATTGGTGGCTACACCTTC. Translated: CASSGDDRGIGGYTF.

The CDR3 nucleotides read TGTGCCAGCAGTTACTCGACAGGAGAGGTTGCGAATGAGCAGTTCTTC. It translates to CASSYSTGEVANEQFF. This chain links TRBV6-5 with TRBJ2-1, with D maybe TRBD1 (6 bases). The germline CDR1 and CDR2 sequences are MNHEY and SVGAGI. This CDR3 comprises 16 residues. The V and J ends lost 0 bases and 7 bases respectively, with 16 bases between them.